In its sample, the clone carrying this T cell receptor (beta chain) was seen a few times. The sample comes from a study of T cells after yellow fever vaccination. A single record per CDR3 protein comes from TCRdb applying MiXCR to the 5' RACE reads. The sample lists 550,000 to 750,000 distinct CDR3 sequences, 13% occurring once. Trimming cost V 4 bases and J 6 bases; bases outside gene matches: 7. Germline V gene sequence: CDR1 DFQATT, CDR2 SNEGSKA (reference sequence). The CDR3 loop spans 14 amino acids. This rearrangement joins TRBV20-1 to TRBJ2-1; 9 bases are shared with TRBD1. The clonotype comes from a man aged 25 to 45 who received the YFV17D yellow fever vaccine. Specimen: PBMCs, collected on the day of the yellow fever booster vaccination. CDR3 amino acids: CSANRDRVVNEQFF. The CDR3 DNA is TGCAGTGCTAACCGGGACAGGGTGGTCAATGAGCAGTTCTTC.